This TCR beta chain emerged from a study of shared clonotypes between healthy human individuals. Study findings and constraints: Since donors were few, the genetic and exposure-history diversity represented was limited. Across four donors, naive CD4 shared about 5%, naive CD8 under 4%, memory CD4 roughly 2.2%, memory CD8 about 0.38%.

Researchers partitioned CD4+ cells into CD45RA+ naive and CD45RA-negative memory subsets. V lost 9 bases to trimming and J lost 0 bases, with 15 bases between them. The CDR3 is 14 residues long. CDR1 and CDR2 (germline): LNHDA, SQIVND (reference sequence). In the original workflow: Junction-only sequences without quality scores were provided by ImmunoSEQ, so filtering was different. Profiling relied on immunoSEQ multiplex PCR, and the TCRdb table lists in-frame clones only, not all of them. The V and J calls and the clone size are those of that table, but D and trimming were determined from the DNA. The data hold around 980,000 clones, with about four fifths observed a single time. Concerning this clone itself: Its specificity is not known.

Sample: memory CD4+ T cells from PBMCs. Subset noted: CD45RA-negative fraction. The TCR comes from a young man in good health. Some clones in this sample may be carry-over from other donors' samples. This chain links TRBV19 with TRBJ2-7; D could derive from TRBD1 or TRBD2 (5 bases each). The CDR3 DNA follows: TGTGCCAGCGTCGGGACGGGGAGCTCCTACGAGCAGTACTTC. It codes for CASVGTGSSYEQYF.